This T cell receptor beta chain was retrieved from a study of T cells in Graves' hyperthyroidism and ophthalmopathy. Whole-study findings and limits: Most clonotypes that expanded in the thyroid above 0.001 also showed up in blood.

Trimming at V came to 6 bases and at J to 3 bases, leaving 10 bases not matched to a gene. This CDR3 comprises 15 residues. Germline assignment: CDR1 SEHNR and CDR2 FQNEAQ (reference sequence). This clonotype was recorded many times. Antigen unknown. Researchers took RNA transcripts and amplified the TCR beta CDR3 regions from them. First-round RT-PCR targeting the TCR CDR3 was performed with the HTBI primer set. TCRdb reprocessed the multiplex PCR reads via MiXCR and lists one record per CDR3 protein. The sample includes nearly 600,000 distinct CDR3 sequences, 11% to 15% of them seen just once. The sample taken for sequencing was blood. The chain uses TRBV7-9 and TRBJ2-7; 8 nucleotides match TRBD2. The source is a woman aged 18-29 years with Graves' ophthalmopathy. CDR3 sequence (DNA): TGTGCCAGCAGGCCCCCGGGGGGGGAGCACTACGAGCAGTACTTC. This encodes CASRPPGGEHYEQYF.